These 10 T cell receptor beta chains share one sample of origin, sequenced in a study of cytomegalovirus exposure and HLA in healthy donors. The PCR contained 60 Vbeta and 13 Jbeta primers. Sequencing was performed with immunoSEQ multiplex PCR; in TCRdb, only in-frame clones are kept and a portion is missing. The repertoire holds about 300,000 clones, 86% seen once, with around 3.7% in the top ten. The sequenced sample was PBMCs. These receptors were taken from a man aged 35 to 55 in good health and CMV-seropositive.

The rearrangement links TRBV10-3 to TRBJ2-7, with no clear D. Germline V gene sequence: CDR1 ENHRY, CDR2 SYGVKD. Trimming left V 4 bases short and J 3 bases short, with 4 bases between. This CDR3 contains 11 residues. CDR3 loop: CAISANYEQYF. The CDR3 DNA reads TGTGCCATCAGTGCAAACTACGAGCAGTACTTC.

Concerning this clone itself: The junction and the germline gene differ at one end; a read error may be behind it. V is TRBV7-9 and J is TRBJ2-2; possible D gene TRBD2, 5 bases. CDR3 length: 17 residues. Germline assignment: CDR1 SEHNR and CDR2 FQNEAQ (reference sequence). Here the CDR3 reads CSSSLVVSGTNTGELFF. CDR3 coding DNA: TGTTCCAGCAGCTTAGTAGTCAGCGGAACGAACACCGGGGAGCTGTTTTTT.

The sample holds a few counts of this clone. The rearrangement uses TRBV30 and TRBJ1-1; tentatively, D is TRBD1 (5 bases). Germline CDR1 is GTSNPN and CDR2 is SVGIG (reference sequence). The CDR3 covers 13 residues. V lost 4 bases and J lost 3, with 12 bases in between. DNA for the CDR3: TGTGCCTGGATAGGGGTGCAATACACTGAAGCTTTCTTT. The encoded protein is CAWIGVQYTEAFF.

The chain carries TRBV7-2 and TRBJ1-1, with D uncertain. In germline, CDR1 is SGHTA, CDR2 FQGNSA. The length of the CDR3 is 15 residues. V was shortened by 0 bases and J by 0 bases, with 8 bases between the two germline ends. In DNA form, the CDR3 reads TGTGCCAGCAGCTTAGCTTACAGATTGAACACTGAAGCTTTCTTT. Its translation is CASSLAYRLNTEAFF.

There are a few counts of this clone. The V gene is TRBV27, the J gene TRBJ1-1, with 8 positions matching TRBD1. The CDR3 loop spans 14 amino acids. The ends lost 3 bases at V and 4 bases at J; junction bases unmatched: 4. Germline V lookup: CDR1 MNHEY, CDR2 SMNVEV (reference sequence). This CDR3 reads CASSLDRDSTEAFF. The CDR3 DNA follows: TGTGCCAGCAGTTTGGACAGGGATAGCACTGAAGCTTTCTTT.

The rearrangement joins TRBV6-6 to TRBJ2-1, with D possibly matching TRBD1 (6 bases). V was shortened by 7 bases and J by 0 bases, with 10 bases between the two germline ends. Germline V gene data show CDR1 as MNHNY and CDR2 as SVGAGI (reference sequence). The CDR3 spans 14 residues. The CDR3 protein is CASNEGGSYNEQFF. For the CDR3, the DNA is TGTGCCAGCAACGAAGGGGGCTCCTACAATGAGCAGTTCTTC.

The V and J genes are TRBV6-1 and TRBJ2-7, with TRBD1 matching 9 bases. Trimming removed 7 bases from V and 0 bases from J; junction bases left unmatched: 4. Germline V lookup: CDR1 MNHNS, CDR2 SASEGT. The CDR3 has 14 residues. CDR3 residues: CASTVGQGSYEQYF. CDR3 nucleotides: TGTGCCAGCACCGTGGGACAGGGCTCCTACGAGCAGTACTTC.

The chain is built from TRBV7-9 and TRBJ2-1; D remains ambiguous. The CDR3 is made up of 16 amino acids. Germline V gene data show CDR1 as SEHNR and CDR2 as FQNEAQ (reference sequence). The V end lost 5 bases, the J end lost 5 bases, and 19 bases lay between the germline ends. The CDR3 spells CASSAILVASHNEQFF. CDR3 DNA sequence: TGTGCCAGCAGCGCAATTCTGGTAGCTTCCCACAATGAGCAGTTCTTC.

This rearrangement joins TRBV7-3 to TRBJ2-3; 14 bases are shared with TRBD2. The CDR3 runs 16 residues. The germline V gene encodes CDR1 SGHTA and CDR2 FQGTGA. Unmatched junction bases numbered 3, after V lost 3 bases and J lost 4 bases. The CDR3, as DNA: TGTGCCAGCAGCTTGGGGACTAGCGGGAGCGCAGATACGCAGTATTTT. It codes for CASSLGTSGSADTQYF.

This clone is a singleton in its sample. This chain connects TRBV28 to TRBJ1-1; D remains unclear. Trimming removed 2 bases from V and 3 bases from J, with 16 bases in between. The CDR3 length is 16 residues. Germline CDR1 MDHEN, CDR2 SYDVKM. CDR3 in DNA: TGTGCCAGCAGTTTACCTTCCCGCAGGCCGGACACTGAAGCTTTCTTT. This sequence encodes CASSLPSRRPDTEAFF.